Listed below are T cell receptor beta chains from one sample, sequenced in a study of OX40 agonist ivuxolimab in advanced cancers. The assay was immunoSEQ multiplex PCR, and TCRdb's table has in-frame clones only and misses some. The data contain some 86,000 clones, about nine tenths of them singletons. The specimen was CD4+ or CD8+ T cells sorted from blood, collected in a trial of the OX40 agonist ivuxolimab. These receptors all come from an adult with an advanced solid tumor such as melanoma, head and neck, liver or kidney cancer. Both conserved end residues are part of each CDR3. D genes are given only for firm matches. Clone size is given for some rows only: seen once, a few or many times, or a class if the clone is expanded.

size | D | J | V | DNA | CDR3
. | . | TRBJ2-5 | TRBV2 | TGTGCCAGCAGTGTGGTAGGGGAGACCCAGTACTTC | CASSVVGETQYF
. | TRBD2 | TRBJ2-2 | TRBV4-2 | TGTGCCAGCAGCCTTGGGACTAGCTTTCGGACCGGGGAGCTGTTTTTT | CASSLGTSFRTGELFF
. | TRBD2 | TRBJ2-5 | TRBV30 | TGTGCCTGGGGGAATAGCGGGACGGAGACCCAGTACTTC | CAWGNSGTETQYF
. | TRBD1 | TRBJ1-3 | TRBV9 | TGTGCCAGCAGCCCCCGGGACAGGGGTGGAAACACCATATATTTT | CASSPRDRGGNTIYF
. | . | TRBJ2-1 | TRBV6-5 | TGTGCCAGCACAAAGGGGGGAGGTGAGCAGTTCTTC | CASTKGGGEQFF
. | TRBD2 | TRBJ2-7 | TRBV9 | TGTGCCAGCAGCGTAGTCGCGGGAGAAGGCGAGCAGTACTTC | CASSVVAGEGEQYF
. | . | TRBJ1-1 | TRBV1 | TGCACCAGCAGCCAGAGGAAAATGAACACTGAAGCTTTCTTT | CTSSQRKMNTEAFF
. | TRBD2 | TRBJ2-2 | TRBV27 | TGTGCCAGCAGTTTACTAGCGGGAGGGGCGAACACCGGGGAGCTGTTTTTT | CASSLLAGGANTGELFF
. | . | TRBJ2-3 | TRBV27 | TGTGCCAGCAGTTTATTCCACCACGGTGGGAGTAGCACAGATACGCAGTATTTT | CASSLFHHGGSSTDTQYF
. | . | TRBJ2-1 | TRBV5-5 | TGTGCCAGCACCCCAGTGGTATTAGGTAATGAGCAGTTCTTC | CASTPVVLGNEQFF
. | TRBD2 | TRBJ2-1 | TRBV6-1 | TGTGCCAGCAGTGAAGGTACTAGCGGGATTACTTTGGAGCAGTTCTTC | CASSEGTSGITLEQFF
few | . | TRBJ1-1 | TRBV6-6 | TGTGCCAGCAGTCAGGACACGGCGGCTTTCTTT | CASSQDTAAFF
once | . | TRBJ2-1 | TRBV5-1 | TGCGCCAGCAGCCAGGAGGGGGGAATCAATGAGCAGTTCTTC | CASSQEGGINEQFF
. | . | TRBJ1-1 | TRBV5-1 | TGCGCCAGCAGCCCGACGGTGGGTATGAACACTGAAGCTTTCTTT | CASSPTVGMNTEAFF
. | TRBD2 | TRBJ2-3 | TRBV2 | TGTGCCAGCACCGACGGGACTAGCACCACAGATACGCAGTATTTT | CASTDGTSTTDTQYF
. | . | TRBJ2-7 | TRBV9 | TGTGCCAGCAGCGTAGAAGACGGGTCCTACGAGCAGTACTTC | CASSVEDGSYEQYF
once | TRBD1 | TRBJ2-7 | TRBV5-1 | TGCGCCAGCAGCCCGGGATGGGGGGACAGGGGGCTGAGTAAGGACGAGCAGTACTTC | CASSPGWGDRGLSKDEQYF
. | TRBD2 | TRBJ2-2 | TRBV2 | TGTGCCAGCAGCGGCGGACTAGCGGGAGCGGGAACCGGGGAGCTGTTTTTT | CASSGGLAGAGTGELFF
. | . | TRBJ2-2 | TRBV6-1 | TGTGCCAGCAGTGATACAGGGTTGGGACTCACCGGGGAGCTGTTTTTT | CASSDTGLGLTGELFF
once | . | TRBJ1-5 | TRBV28 | TGTGCCAGCACTATGAGCGGGTCCCTAGGGCCCCAGCATTTT | CASTMSGSLGPQHF
once | . | TRBJ1-1 | TRBV28 | TGTGCCAGCAGTGTCCAGGACACTGAAGCTTTCTTT | CASSVQDTEAFF
. | . | TRBJ1-1 | TRBV18 | TGTGCCAGCTCCAAAGATCCAGGAAAAGGCACTGAAGCTTTCTTT | CASSKDPGKGTEAFF
. | . | TRBJ2-2 | TRBV2 | TGTGCCAGCGGATCTGGGATCGGGGAGCTGTTTTTT | CASGSGIGELFF
few | . | TRBJ1-5 | TRBV27 | TGTGCCAGCAGTTGGACAGACAATCAGCCCCAGCATTTT | CASSWTDNQPQHF
. | . | TRBJ1-1 | TRBV5-5 | TGTGCCAGCAGCCTCGGCGGCGGGAACACTGAAGCTTTCTTT | CASSLGGGNTEAFF
. | . | TRBJ2-7 | TRBV6-6 | TGTGCCAGCAGTTACTCGAAACCGCCCCAGTACTTC | CASSYSKPPQYF
. | . | TRBJ2-3 | TRBV4-1 | TGCGCCAGCAGCCAAGAGAAAGCTCGCACAGATACGCAGTATTTT | CASSQEKARTDTQYF
. | . | TRBJ2-3 | TRBV15 | TGTGCCACCAGCAGAGATGGGTCTAGCACAGATACGCAGTATTTT | CATSRDGSSTDTQYF
. | TRBD1 | TRBJ1-5 | TRBV6-6 | TGTGCCAGCAGTTACCGTGACAGGGACCAGCCCCAGCATTTT | CASSYRDRDQPQHF
once | TRBD2 | TRBJ2-7 | TRBV12-5 | TGTGCTAGTGCCAGCGGGGTCAGCTCCTACGAGCAGTACTTC | CASASGVSSYEQYF
. | . | TRBJ2-2 | TRBV13 | TGTGCCAGCAGTTCAAGACAGCGCAAAACCGGGGAGCTGTTTTTT | CASSSRQRKTGELFF
. | . | TRBJ1-3 | TRBV6-5 | TGTGCCAGCAGAGAAACAGGGATGGTTGGAAACACCATATATTTT | CASRETGMVGNTIYF
. | . | TRBJ2-7 | TRBV5-6 | TGTGCCAGCAGCTTGAAGGACGAGCAGTACTTC | CASSLKDEQYF
. | . | TRBJ2-3 | TRBV5-1 | TGCGCCAGCAGCACGCAATCCAGTGCTAGTCCAGATACGCAGTATTTT | CASSTQSSASPDTQYF
. | TRBD1 | TRBJ1-2 | TRBV12-5 | TGTGCTAGTGGTTCTCGACAGGGGACGTCAGCTCGACATGGCTACACCTTC | CASGSRQGTSARHGYTF
. | . | TRBJ1-1 | TRBV28 | TGTGCCAGCAGTACCATCCAGGGGAACACTGAAGCTTTCTTT | CASSTIQGNTEAFF
. | . | TRBJ2-7 | TRBV5-1 | TGCGCCTTAGGCGGGCAGTACTTC | CALGGQYF
. | . | TRBJ2-7 | TRBV4-2 | TGTGCCAGCAGCCAAGGAGGGACCAGGGAGGCCTACGAGCAGTACTTC | CASSQGGTREAYEQYF
. | . | TRBJ2-3 | TRBV11-3 | TGTGCCAGCAGCTTAGGTGGATGGGGTGAAGATACGCAGTATTTT | CASSLGGWGEDTQYF
. | . | TRBJ2-1 | TRBV4-2 | TGTGCCAGCAGCCGAGAGGAAGGCTACAATGAGCAGTTCTTC | CASSREEGYNEQFF
. | . | TRBJ2-1 | TRBV9 | TGTGCCAGCAGCTCCCAGACCAGGGCGAGGCTGGCTTACAATGAGCAGTTCTTC | CASSSQTRARLAYNEQFF
once | TRBD1 | TRBJ2-7 | TRBV19 | TGTGCCAGTAGTATTAGCGGACAGGGAACCCACGAGCAGTACTTC | CASSISGQGTHEQYF
. | . | TRBJ1-6 | TRBV28 | TGTGCCAGCCTACTGAGCTCCTATAATTCACCCCTCCACTTT | CASLLSSYNSPLHF
. | TRBD2 | TRBJ2-7 | TRBV19 | TGTGCCAGTAGCTTGCTAGCGGGAGGGCCGAGTTTCGAGCAGTACTTC | CASSLLAGGPSFEQYF
once | TRBD1 | TRBJ2-2 | TRBV5-1 | TGCGCCAGTTCCCGGGACAGCGTCACCGGGGAGCTGTTTTTT | CASSRDSVTGELFF
. | TRBD2 | TRBJ2-7 | TRBV28 | TGTGCCAGCAGTACAGCGGGAAAACGCTACGAGCAGTACTTC | CASSTAGKRYEQYF
. | TRBD1 | TRBJ1-4 | TRBV19 | TGTGCCAGTAGGTTAACGGGACAGGGGGAAGAAAAACTGTTTTTT | CASRLTGQGEEKLFF
few | TRBD2 | TRBJ2-5 | TRBV5-1 | TGCGCCAGCAGCCGTAGCGGGAGGGCCGTAGAGACCCAGTACTTC | CASSRSGRAVETQYF